This T cell receptor beta chain was sequenced during a study of blood T cell repertoires in COVID-19 (TCRdb year 2020). Study-level background: The collaborator samples originated in the United States, Italy and Spain and spanned the acute and convalescent phases of COVID-19. The prospective study material was composed of cDNA or gDNA derived from T cells, B-cell-depleted T cells, or PBMCs. The dataset comprised deeply sampled blood TCRbeta repertoires from subjects exposed to, actively infected with, or recovered from COVID-19. The repertoires were released in a freely available public database meant as a resource for research on the immune response to SARS-CoV-2. Samples came from the ongoing ImmuneRACE study (first 160 participants) plus 1,254 subjects from 6 global collaborators. The sample metadata nearly always contained a de-identified subject ID, COVID-19 status, age in years and sex. Where available, HLA class I and class II types were obtained from metadata supplied by the sample provider rather than from assay-based typing.

The immunoSEQ Assay, a bias-controlled multiplex PCR, was used to amplify TCRbeta CDR3 regions from genomic DNA. Per the authors' processing: Nucleated cell counts per sample were estimated from amplification of reference gene primers within the assay. To quantify the absolute abundance of each unique TCRbeta CDR3 rearrangement, sequence reads were collapsed and filtered. For each sample, productive Simpson clonality was calculated as the square root of Simpson's diversity index over productive rearrangements. TCRdb carries this immuneACCESS record with in-frame sequences only. Its versions omit some clonotypes, under half of them owing to an unresolved V gene in the studies checked, with the rest unexplained. That table is the source of V, J and clone size, and D and trimming were worked out from the DNA. In this sample the table shows 140,000 or so clones, 85% to 90% of which occur a single time. Roughly 9.6% of the sample comes from the top ten.

The paper's findings and limits, for the study overall: How much clinical and demographic metadata was included differed by source and by participant, and the metadata was provided uncurated.

As to this clone: Its antigen remains unidentified. Base qualities are not at hand, and no much larger clone is one base apart.

Each collaborating institution followed its own protocols to collect whole blood in K2EDTA tubes. For TCRbeta analysis, collaborators shipped samples in one of three forms: frozen whole blood, isolated PBMCs, or DNA extracted from either of those sample types. The CDR3 contains 16 residues, cysteine and phenylalanine counted. Just the 48-base CDR3 DNA is kept, in frame starting at base 1. From the germline V gene (reference sequence), CDR1 is LNHDA and CDR2 is SQIVND. Unmatched junction bases come to 5, with V trimmed by 4 bases and J by 2 bases. Here the chain combines TRBV19 and TRBJ1-2; the junction holds 12 bases that match TRBD1. This receptor was obtained from a woman older than 75 with acute or convalescent COVID-19. Sequencing used peripheral blood. The bases read TGTGCCAGTAGTAAGGGACAGGGGGCGGACAACTATGGCTACACCTTC. This sequence encodes CASSKGQGADNYGYTF.